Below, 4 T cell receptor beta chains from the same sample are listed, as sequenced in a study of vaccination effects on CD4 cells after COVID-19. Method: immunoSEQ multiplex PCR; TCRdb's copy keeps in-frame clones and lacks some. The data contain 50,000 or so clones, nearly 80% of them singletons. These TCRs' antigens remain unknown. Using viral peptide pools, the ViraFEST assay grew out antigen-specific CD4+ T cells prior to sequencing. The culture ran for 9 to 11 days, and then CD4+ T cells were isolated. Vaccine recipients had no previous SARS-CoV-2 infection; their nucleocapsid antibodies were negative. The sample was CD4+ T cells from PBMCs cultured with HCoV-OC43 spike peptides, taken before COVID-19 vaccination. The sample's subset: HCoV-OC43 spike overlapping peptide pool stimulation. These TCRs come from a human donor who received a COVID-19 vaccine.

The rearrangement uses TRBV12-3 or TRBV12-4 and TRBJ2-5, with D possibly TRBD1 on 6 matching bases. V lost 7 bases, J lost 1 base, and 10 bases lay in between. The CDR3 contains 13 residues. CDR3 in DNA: TGTGCCAGCACCCGACAGGTCCAAGAGACCCAGTACTTC. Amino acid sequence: CASTRQVQETQYF.

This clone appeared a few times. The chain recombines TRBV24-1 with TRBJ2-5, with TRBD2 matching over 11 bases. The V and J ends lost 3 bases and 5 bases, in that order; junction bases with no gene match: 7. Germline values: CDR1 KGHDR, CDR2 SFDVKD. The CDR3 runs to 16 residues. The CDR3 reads CATSDALAGEFETQYF. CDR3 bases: TGTGCCACCAGTGATGCACTAGCGGGGGAATTTGAGACCCAGTACTTC.

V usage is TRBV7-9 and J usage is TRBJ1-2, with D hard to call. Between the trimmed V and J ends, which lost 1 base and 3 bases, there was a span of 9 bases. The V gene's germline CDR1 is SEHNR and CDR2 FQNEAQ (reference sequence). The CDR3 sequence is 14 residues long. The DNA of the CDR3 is TGTGCCAGCAGCTTAGACACGGAATACTATGGCTACACCTTC. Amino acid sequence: CASSLDTEYYGYTF.

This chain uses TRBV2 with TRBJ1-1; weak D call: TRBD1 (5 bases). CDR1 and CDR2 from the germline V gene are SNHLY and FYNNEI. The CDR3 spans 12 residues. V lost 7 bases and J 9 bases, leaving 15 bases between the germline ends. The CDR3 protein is CASINRDAKAFF. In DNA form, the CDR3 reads TGTGCCAGCATTAACCGGGACGCTAAAGCTTTCTTT.